This TCR beta chain was sequenced in a study of T cell changes during pregnancy in multiple sclerosis. Sequencing used immunoSEQ multiplex PCR; TCRdb keeps in-frame clones, though not all of them. The sample shows approximately 100,000 clones, less than 95% of them seen only once. The ends were cut back, 3 bases at V and 2 bases at J, with 10 bases in the middle. From germline, CDR1 is MNHNY and CDR2 SVGAGI (reference sequence). The CDR3 runs 14 residues. The sequences come from peripheral blood, collected before pregnancy. The clonotype originates from a female donor with multiple sclerosis, enrolled in a pregnancy study. The chain recombines TRBV6-6 with TRBJ2-5; TRBD2 might be the D (5 bases). CDR3 loop: CASSYFGEQETQYF. CDR3 nucleotides: TGTGCCAGCAGTTATTTCGGGGAACAAGAGACCCAGTACTTC.